Presented here are 10 T cell receptor beta chains from one specimen sequenced in a study of regulatory T cells in long-lasting Graves disease. Libraries of TCR beta came from iRepertoire HTBI primers plus Arm-PCR of CDR3 regions. TCRdb processed the multiplex PCR reads anew with MiXCR; each CDR3 protein has one entry. The sample records some 490,000 distinct CDR3 sequences, around 12% being singletons. Stated time point: newly diagnosed GD, antithyroid drugs for less than 3 months. PBMC-derived RNA was used for the TCR library. Separately, the same data were catalogued under a study of T cells in Graves' hyperthyroidism and ophthalmopathy.

Sequenced here: peripheral blood mononuclear cells (PBMCs), sampled at new diagnosis, from a patient treated with antithyroid drugs. All receptors come from a woman aged 25 to 39 with Graves disease.

The table lists this clonotype with many counts. This rearrangement joins TRBV2 to TRBJ2-7; TRBD1 matches 7 bases. J lost 2 bases, V lost 5 bases, and 6 bases had no gene match. Looked up from germline, CDR1 is SNHLY and CDR2 is FYNNEI. There are 14 residues in the CDR3. As DNA, the CDR3 is TGTGCCAGCAGTACAGGGGTATTCCCCTACGAGCAGTACTTC. Translation: CASSTGVFPYEQYF.

On this clonotype: This may be a read error, as it is one base from a much larger clone. The chain joins TRBV7-2 to TRBJ2-7; 8 bases fit TRBD1. V dropped 4 bases and J dropped 3; count of bases not matched to a gene: 5. This CDR3 has 14 amino acids. Germline assignment: CDR1 SGHTA and CDR2 FQGNSA. This CDR3 is CASSSDRGVYEQYF. The CDR3 nucleotides are TGTGCCAGCAGCTCTGACAGGGGAGTCTACGAGCAGTACTTC.

This clonotype was seen only a few times. The CDR3: CASSPLLWGGPNEQFF. The CDR3 DNA reads TGTGCCAGCAGTCCCCTTCTCTGGGGAGGGCCGAATGAGCAGTTCTTC. V is TRBV27 and J is TRBJ2-1, with 7 bases matching TRBD2. CDR1 is MNHEY and CDR2 is SMNVEV in the germline V gene (reference sequence). Trimming cost V 5 bases and J 7 bases; bases outside gene matches: 14. CDR3 length: 16 residues.

In its sample, this clonotype was seen many times. CDR3 nucleotide sequence: TGTGCCAGCAGCCACTTTCCGGGACAGGGGGAGAATGAGCAGTTCTTC. Protein: CASSHFPGQGENEQFF. The chain couples TRBV7-9 to TRBJ2-1; 11 bases map to TRBD1. Losses at the gene ends were 5 bases for V and 7 bases for J; bases not matched to a gene: 10. Germline CDR1 is SEHNR and CDR2 is FQNEAQ (reference sequence). The CDR3 extends over 16 amino acids.

This clonotype has ten or more counts. The chain employs TRBV30 and TRBJ1-1; the D gene is possibly TRBD1 (6 bases). Germline V gene sequence: CDR1 GTSNPN, CDR2 SVGIG (reference sequence). The V gene lost 4 bases and the J gene lost 4 bases, with 16 bases spanning the gap. This CDR3 comprises 14 residues. The DNA for the CDR3 is TGTGCCTGGAATTTACAGGGCATCGGCACTGAAGCTTTCTTT. Translating it yields CAWNLQGIGTEAFF.

This clonotype has ten or more counts. The rearrangement joins TRBV11-3 to TRBJ2-7; no definite D call. Trimming removed 4 bases from V and 3 bases from J, with 4 bases in between. The CDR3 sequence is 11 residues long. Germline V gene sequence: CDR1 SGHNT, CDR2 YENEEA. This CDR3 is CASSSVYEQYF. The CDR3 DNA sequence: TGTGCCAGCAGCTCCGTCTACGAGCAGTACTTC.

The table lists this clonotype with many counts. The chain is built from TRBV5-1 and TRBJ2-1; 8 bases fit TRBD2. With 4 bases clipped from V and 6 bases from J, the junction kept 12 bases outside the gene matches. Per germline, CDR1 SGHRS and CDR2 YFSETQ. The length of the CDR3 is 16 residues. The CDR3 region is CASSEWTSPRTNEQFF. The CDR3 DNA follows: TGCGCCAGCAGCGAGTGGACTAGCCCAAGGACCAATGAGCAGTTCTTC.

This clonotype was counted many times. The V and J genes are TRBV28 and TRBJ2-2, with TRBD2 matching over 7 bases. CDR1 MDHEN and CDR2 SYDVKM come from the germline V gene. This CDR3 is built from 15 residues. The J segment lost 6 bases and the V segment lost 5 bases, leaving 9 bases of the junction unmatched. As DNA, the CDR3 is TGTGCCAGCAGTCTCGGGACTACGACACCCGGGGAGCTGTTTTTT. This sequence encodes CASSLGTTTPGELFF.

This clonotype was counted only a few times. The chain is built from TRBV6-1 and TRBJ2-2; D is possibly TRBD1 (6 bases). The CDR3 runs to 15 residues. V lost 6 bases to trimming and J lost 3 bases, with 14 bases between them. Germline assignment: CDR1 MNHNS and CDR2 SASEGT. CDR3 bases: TGTGCCAGCAGGAAAGACAGGTCTCACACCGGGGAGCTGTTTTTT. This codes for CASRKDRSHTGELFF.

This clonotype was counted many times. V is TRBV6-2 or TRBV6-3 and J is TRBJ2-3, with unresolved D. V was trimmed by 3 bases and J by 8 bases, leaving 9 bases between them. The germline V gene has CDR1 MNHEY and CDR2 SVGEGT. This CDR3 contains 12 residues. CDR3 nucleotides: TGTGCCAGCAGTTATTGGCCCCCTACGCAGTATTTT. Translated: CASSYWPPTQYF.